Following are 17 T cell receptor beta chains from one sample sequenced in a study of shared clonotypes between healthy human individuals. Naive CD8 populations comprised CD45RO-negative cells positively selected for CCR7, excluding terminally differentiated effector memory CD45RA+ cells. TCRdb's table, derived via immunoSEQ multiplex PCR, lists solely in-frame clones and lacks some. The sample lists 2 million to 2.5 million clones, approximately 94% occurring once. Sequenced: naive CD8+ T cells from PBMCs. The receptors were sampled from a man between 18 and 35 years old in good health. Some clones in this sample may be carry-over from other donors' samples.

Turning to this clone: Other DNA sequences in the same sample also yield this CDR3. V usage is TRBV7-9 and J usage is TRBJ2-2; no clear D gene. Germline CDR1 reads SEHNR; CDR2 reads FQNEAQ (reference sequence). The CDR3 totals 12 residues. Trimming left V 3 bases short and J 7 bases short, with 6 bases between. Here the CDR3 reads CASSFSDGELFF. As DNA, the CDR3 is TGTGCCAGCAGCTTCAGTGACGGGGAGCTGTTTTTT.

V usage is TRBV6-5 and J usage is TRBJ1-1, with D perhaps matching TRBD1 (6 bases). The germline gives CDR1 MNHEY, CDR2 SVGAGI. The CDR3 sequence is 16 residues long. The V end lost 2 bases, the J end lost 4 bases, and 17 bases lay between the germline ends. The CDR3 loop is CASSYAIRGWGTEAFF. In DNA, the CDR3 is TGTGCCAGCAGTTACGCCATCAGGGGTTGGGGCACTGAAGCTTTCTTT.

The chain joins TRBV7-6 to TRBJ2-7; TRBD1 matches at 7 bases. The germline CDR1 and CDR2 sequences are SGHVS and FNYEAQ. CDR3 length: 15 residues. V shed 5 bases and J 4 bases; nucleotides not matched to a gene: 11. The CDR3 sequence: CASSPEPGQTYEQYF. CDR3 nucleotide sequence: TGTGCCAGCAGCCCGGAACCGGGACAGACTTACGAGCAGTACTTC.

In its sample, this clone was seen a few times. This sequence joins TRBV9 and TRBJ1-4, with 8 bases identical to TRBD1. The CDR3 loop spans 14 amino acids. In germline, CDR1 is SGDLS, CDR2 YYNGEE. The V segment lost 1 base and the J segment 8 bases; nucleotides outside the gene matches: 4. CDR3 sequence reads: CASSVQGAEEKLFF. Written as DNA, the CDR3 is TGTGCCAGCAGCGTACAGGGGGCGGAGGAAAAACTGTTTTTT.

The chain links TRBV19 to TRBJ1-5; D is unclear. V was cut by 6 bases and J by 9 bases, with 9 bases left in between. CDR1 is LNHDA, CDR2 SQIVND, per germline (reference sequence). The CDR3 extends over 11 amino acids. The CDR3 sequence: CASSSWGPQHF. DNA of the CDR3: TGTGCCAGTAGCAGCTGGGGGCCCCAGCATTTT.

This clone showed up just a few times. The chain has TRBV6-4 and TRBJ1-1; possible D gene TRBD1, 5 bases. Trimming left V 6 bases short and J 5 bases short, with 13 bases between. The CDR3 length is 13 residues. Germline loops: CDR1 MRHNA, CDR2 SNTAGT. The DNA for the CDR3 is TGTGCCAGCAGGACGGGGGGTAGGACTGAAGCTTTCTTT. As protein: CASRTGGRTEAFF.

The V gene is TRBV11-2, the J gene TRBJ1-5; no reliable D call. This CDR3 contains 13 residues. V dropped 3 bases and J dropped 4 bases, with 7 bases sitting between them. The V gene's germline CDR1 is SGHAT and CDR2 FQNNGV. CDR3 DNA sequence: TGTGCCAGCAGCTTTATCAATAATCAGCCCCAGCATTTT. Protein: CASSFINNQPQHF.

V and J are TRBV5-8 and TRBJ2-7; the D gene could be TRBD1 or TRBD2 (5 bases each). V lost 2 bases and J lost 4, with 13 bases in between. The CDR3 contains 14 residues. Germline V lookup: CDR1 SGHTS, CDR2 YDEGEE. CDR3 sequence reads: CASSFGQGVYEQYF. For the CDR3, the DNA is TGTGCCAGCAGCTTCGGGCAGGGAGTTTACGAGCAGTACTTC.

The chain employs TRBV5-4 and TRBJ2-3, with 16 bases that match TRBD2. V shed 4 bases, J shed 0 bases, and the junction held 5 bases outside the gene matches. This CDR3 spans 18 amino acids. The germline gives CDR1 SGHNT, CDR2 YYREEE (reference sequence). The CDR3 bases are TGTGCCAGCAGCCCTGGGACTAGCGGGAGGGCTAGCACAGATACGCAGTATTTT. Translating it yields CASSPGTSGRASTDTQYF.

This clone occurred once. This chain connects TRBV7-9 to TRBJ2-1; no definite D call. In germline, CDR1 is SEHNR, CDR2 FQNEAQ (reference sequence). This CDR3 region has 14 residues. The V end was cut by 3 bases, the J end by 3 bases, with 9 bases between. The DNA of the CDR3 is TGTGCCAGCAGCTTCGGTGCTAGCTACAATGAGCAGTTCTTC. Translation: CASSFGASYNEQFF.

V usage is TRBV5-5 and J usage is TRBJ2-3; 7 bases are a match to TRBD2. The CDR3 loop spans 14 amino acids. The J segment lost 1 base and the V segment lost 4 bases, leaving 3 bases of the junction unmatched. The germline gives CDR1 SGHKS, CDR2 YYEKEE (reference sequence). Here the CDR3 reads CASSALAGTDTQYF. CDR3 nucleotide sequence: TGTGCCAGCAGCGCCCTAGCGGGCACAGATACGCAGTATTTT.

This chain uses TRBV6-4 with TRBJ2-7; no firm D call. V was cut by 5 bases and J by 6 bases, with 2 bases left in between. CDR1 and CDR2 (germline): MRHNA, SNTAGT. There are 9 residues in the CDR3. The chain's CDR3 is CASSIEQYF. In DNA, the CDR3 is TGTGCCAGCAGTATCGAGCAGTACTTC.

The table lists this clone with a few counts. The CDR3 nucleotides read TGTGCCAGCAGCTTAGGGAGCGGGAGGGCCGATGAGCAGTTCTTC. It specifies CASSLGSGRADEQFF. The chain uses TRBV7-9 and TRBJ2-1; 10 nucleotides align to TRBD2. J was trimmed by 8 bases and V by 1 base; bases with no gene match: 5. Looked up from germline, CDR1 is SEHNR and CDR2 is FQNEAQ (reference sequence). The CDR3 covers 15 residues. Using reference TRBV7-9 and TRBJ2-1 for the parts outside the CDR3, the full variable domain is DTGVSQNPRHKITKRGQNVTFRCDPISEHNRLYWYRQTLGQGPEFLTYFQNEAQLEKSRLLSDRFSAERPKGSFSTLEIQRTEQGDSAMYLCASSLGSGRADEQFFGPGTRLTVL.

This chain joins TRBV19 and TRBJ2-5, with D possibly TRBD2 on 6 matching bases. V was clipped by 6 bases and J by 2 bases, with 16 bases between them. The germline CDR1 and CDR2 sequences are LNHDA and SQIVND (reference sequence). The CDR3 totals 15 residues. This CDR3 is CASSLGGTLQETQYF. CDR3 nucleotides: TGTGCCAGTAGCTTGGGCGGGACTCTGCAAGAGACCCAGTACTTC.

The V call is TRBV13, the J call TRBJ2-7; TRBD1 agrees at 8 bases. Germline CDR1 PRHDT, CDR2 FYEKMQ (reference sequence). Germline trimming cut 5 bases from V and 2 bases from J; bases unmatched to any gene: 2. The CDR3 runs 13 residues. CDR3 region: CASSPQGAYEQYF. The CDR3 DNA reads TGTGCCAGCAGCCCACAGGGGGCCTACGAGCAGTACTTC.

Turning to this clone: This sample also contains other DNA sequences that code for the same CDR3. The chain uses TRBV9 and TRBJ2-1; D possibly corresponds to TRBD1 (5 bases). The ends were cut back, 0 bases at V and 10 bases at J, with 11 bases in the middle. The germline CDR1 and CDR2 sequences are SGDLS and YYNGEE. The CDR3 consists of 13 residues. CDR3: CASSVATGREQFF. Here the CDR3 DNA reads TGTGCCAGCAGCGTAGCTACAGGTCGGGAGCAGTTCTTC.

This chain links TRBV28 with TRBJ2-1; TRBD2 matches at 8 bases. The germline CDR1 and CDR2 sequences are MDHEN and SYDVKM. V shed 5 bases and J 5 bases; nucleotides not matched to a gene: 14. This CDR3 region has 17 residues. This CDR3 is CASSPTGSGSLDNEQFF. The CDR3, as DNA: TGTGCCAGCAGTCCTACCGGCAGCGGGAGTCTAGACAATGAGCAGTTCTTC.